Shown below are 22 T cell receptor beta chains from a single sample sequenced in a study of OX40 agonist ivuxolimab in advanced cancers. The table came from immunoSEQ multiplex PCR; TCRdb's copy has only in-frame clones and leaves some out. The data show 70,000 to 80,000 clones, 80% to 85% seen once. Sequenced here: CD4+ or CD8+ T cells sorted from blood, sampled in a trial of the OX40 agonist ivuxolimab. The receptors stem from an adult with an advanced solid tumor such as melanoma, head and neck, liver or kidney cancer.

The rearrangement links TRBV5-1 to TRBJ1-2; D is undetermined. CDR1 is SGHRS and CDR2 is YFSETQ in the germline V gene. The V and J ends lost 0 bases and 4 bases respectively, with 10 bases between them. This CDR3 contains 14 residues. The CDR3 DNA follows: TGCGCCAGCAGCTTGGATGAAGGGAGCTATGGCTACACCTTC. This sequence encodes CASSLDEGSYGYTF.

The chain uses TRBV6-1 and TRBJ1-2; D not resolved. V lost 4 bases and J 6 bases, leaving 6 bases between the germline ends. The CDR3 has 11 amino acids. The germline gives CDR1 MNHNS, CDR2 SASEGT. The CDR3 DNA reads TGTGCCAGCAGTGTTACAGATGGCTACACCTTC. Translation: CASSVTDGYTF.

The J gene is TRBJ2-3, the V gene TRBV2, with TRBD2 matching over 9 bases. The V gene's germline CDR1 is SNHLY and CDR2 FYNNEI. The V and J ends lost 1 base and 3 bases, in that order; junction bases with no gene match: 8. The CDR3 length is 17 residues. The CDR3 loop is CASSEGGISGGTDTQYF. The CDR3, as DNA: TGTGCCAGCAGTGAAGGAGGTATTAGCGGGGGTACAGATACGCAGTATTTT.

Written as DNA, the CDR3 is TGTGCCAGCAGAACCAACAGGGGAAGCGAGCAGTACTTC. Protein sequence: CASRTNRGSEQYF. This chain uses TRBV6-6 with TRBJ2-7, with 7 bases identical to TRBD1. V lost 6 bases and J lost 6; bases outside the gene matches: 8. The CDR3 spans 13 residues. Per germline, CDR1 MNHNY and CDR2 SVGAGI (reference sequence).

The rearrangement links TRBV25-1 to TRBJ2-6, with D uncertain. CDR1 is MGHDK and CDR2 is SYGVNS in the germline V gene. V was clipped by 3 bases and J by 4 bases, with 13 bases between them. CDR3 length equals 16 residues. In DNA form, the CDR3 reads TGTGCCAGCAGTGACCCATCTCTCGTAGGGGCCAACGTCCTGACTTTC. Translation gives CASSDPSLVGANVLTF.

This clone was found once. The chain recombines TRBV21-1 with TRBJ1-1. TRBV21-1 is assigned pseudogene status. This CDR3 has 15 amino acids. The CDR3 sequence is CASSKAVRWNTEAFF. In nucleotides, the CDR3 is TGTGCCAGCAGCAAAGCGGTCCGTTGGAACACTGAAGCTTTCTTT.

This clone was seen just once. The rearrangement links TRBV25-1 to TRBJ1-4; D remains unclear. The V end lost 5 bases, the J end lost 8 bases, and 18 bases lay between the germline ends. The CDR3 length is 15 residues. Germline V CDR1 and CDR2: MGHDK, SYGVNS. Written as DNA, the CDR3 is TGTGCCAGCAGTCTCTCGAAGGCTTCAAAAGAAAAACTGTTTTTT. Its protein product is CASSLSKASKEKLFF.

The CDR3 here is CASSLTSYEQYF. CDR3 DNA sequence: TGTGCCAGCAGCTTGACCTCCTACGAGCAGTACTTC. The chain has TRBV7-2 and TRBJ2-7; D gene uncertain. CDR1 and CDR2 from the germline V gene are SGHTA and FQGNSA. Trimming stripped 3 bases from V and 0 bases from J, with 3 bases between. The CDR3 is 12 amino acids.

V and J are TRBV5-4 and TRBJ2-3; D might be TRBD1 (6 bases). V was pared by 3 bases and J by 0 bases, with 14 bases between. CDR1 and CDR2 (germline): SGHNT, YYREEE (reference sequence). The CDR3 contains 16 residues. In DNA form, the CDR3 reads TGTGCCAGCAGCTCCGGACAGAAAACTAGCACAGATACGCAGTATTTT. Translation: CASSSGQKTSTDTQYF.

This clone was seen a handful of times. The V and J genes are TRBV28 and TRBJ2-6, with D tentatively TRBD1 (5 bases). CDR1 is MDHEN and CDR2 is SYDVKM in the germline V gene. CDR3 length: 14 residues. V lost 7 bases to trimming and J lost 0 bases, with 7 bases between them. CDR3 coding DNA: TGTGCCAGCACAGGGCACTCTGGGGCCAACGTCCTGACTTTC. Translation: CASTGHSGANVLTF.

This chain uses TRBV19 with TRBJ1-3; TRBD1 matches at 7 bases. J gave up 2 bases and V 5 bases, and 3 bases lay outside the gene matches. This CDR3 contains 14 residues. CDR1 LNHDA and CDR2 SQIVND come from the germline V gene (reference sequence). CDR3 protein: CASSSQGTGNTIYF. For the CDR3, the DNA is TGTGCCAGTAGTTCACAGGGGACTGGAAACACCATATATTTT.

The chain combines TRBV29-1 with TRBJ2-7, with D possibly matching TRBD1 (5 bases). Germline V gene lookup returns CDR1 SQVTM and CDR2 ANQGSEA. Trimming pared 4 bases from V and 4 bases from J, leaving 14 bases between. This CDR3 region has 13 residues. The CDR3 DNA follows: TGCAGCGTTGTAGAAGGGGCAGGGTACGAGCAGTACTTC. Amino acids: CSVVEGAGYEQYF.

V and J are TRBV12-5 and TRBJ2-3; D is uncertain. The CDR3 consists of 12 residues. V lost 6 bases to trimming and J lost 4 bases, with 8 bases between them. The V gene's germline CDR1 is LGHNT and CDR2 FRNRAP. The CDR3 DNA follows: TGTGCTAGTGGATTTTATGCAGATACGCAGTATTTT. The encoded protein is CASGFYADTQYF.

The chain couples TRBV2 to TRBJ1-2; a possible D gene is TRBD1 (6 bases). V shed 7 bases and J shed 1 base, with 13 bases lying between them. Germline CDR1 SNHLY, CDR2 FYNNEI. The CDR3 loop spans 14 amino acids. The CDR3 loop reads CASTLGGLNYGYTF. The CDR3 nucleotides are TGTGCCAGCACATTGGGGGGCCTTAACTATGGCTACACCTTC.

The chain couples TRBV30 to TRBJ2-2; D not certain. This CDR3 contains 13 residues. Germline CDR1 is GTSNPN and CDR2 is SVGIG (reference sequence). The germline V and J ends were trimmed by 2 bases and 6 bases, with 10 bases remaining between them. CDR3 bases: TGTGCCTGGAGTCCCAGTTGGGCCGGGGAGCTGTTTTTT. Its translation is CAWSPSWAGELFF.

In this sample, this clone turned up a few times. The chain uses TRBV11-2 and TRBJ2-1; D might be TRBD1 or TRBD2, each matching 5 bases. The V end was cut by 7 bases, the J end by 7 bases, with 14 bases between. CDR1 SGHAT and CDR2 FQNNGV come from the germline V gene. The CDR3 is 13 amino acids. CDR3 region: CASTLGVENEQFF. The CDR3 nucleotides are TGTGCCAGCACCCTGGGGGTGGAGAATGAGCAGTTCTTC.

The chain has TRBV15 and TRBJ2-3; D could derive from TRBD1 or TRBD2 (5 bases each). CDR1 is LNHNV, CDR2 YYDKDF, per germline (reference sequence). CDR3 length: 16 amino acids. V gave up 5 bases and J gave up 0 bases, with 15 bases separating them. CDR3 in DNA: TGTGCCACCAGCCCAATGGGGGAAGATAGCACAGATACGCAGTATTTT. This codes for CATSPMGEDSTDTQYF.

This clone was seen more than once but under ten times. This chain uses TRBV11-3 with TRBJ1-6; D is uncertain. From germline, CDR1 is SGHNT and CDR2 YENEEA. This CDR3 has 13 amino acids. Trimming removed 2 bases from V and 9 bases from J, with 8 bases in between. The CDR3 loop reads CASSLSGSSPLHF. For the CDR3, the DNA is TGTGCCAGCAGCTTATCCGGTTCTTCACCCCTCCACTTT.

The chain links TRBV19 to TRBJ1-4; 7 nucleotides match TRBD1. CDR1 is LNHDA, CDR2 SQIVND, per germline (reference sequence). This CDR3 has 15 residues. V shed 4 bases and J 0 bases; nucleotides not matched to a gene: 2. The CDR3 nucleotides read TGTGCCAGTAGTAGGGGACAGACAACTAATGAAAAACTGTTTTTT. This codes for CASSRGQTTNEKLFF.

The chain employs TRBV10-1 and TRBJ2-3, with D possibly matching TRBD1 (7 bases). Trimming took off 2 bases at V and 11 bases at J, with 17 bases between the two ends. The germline V gene has CDR1 WNHNN and CDR2 SYGVQD (reference sequence). The CDR3 is made up of 14 amino acids. The CDR3 reads CASSEETRGHVQYF. The CDR3 coding sequence is TGCGCCAGCAGTGAGGAGACTAGGGGGCATGTGCAGTATTTT.

The rearrangement joins TRBV6-1 to TRBJ1-1; possibly TRBD1 for D (5 bases). The V end lost 4 bases, the J end lost 3 bases, and 9 bases lay between the germline ends. This CDR3 is 13 amino acids long. Germline CDR1 is MNHNS and CDR2 is SASEGT. CDR3 sequence (DNA): TGTGCCAGCAGTGTACAGGCGGACACTGAAGCTTTCTTT. This codes for CASSVQADTEAFF.

The chain employs TRBV10-3 and TRBJ1-1; a weak D match, TRBD1 (6 bases). Germline CDR1 ENHRY, CDR2 SYGVKD. The CDR3 has 12 residues. Trimming took off 3 bases at V and 5 bases at J, with 7 bases between the two ends. As DNA, the CDR3 is TGTGCCATCAGTGAAGGGGGTACTGAAGCTTTCTTT. Protein sequence: CAISEGGTEAFF.